The 27 T cell receptor beta chains below come from one sample, sequenced in a study of blood T cell repertoires in COVID-19 (dated by TCRdb to 2019 to 2021). Library preparation employed the immunoSEQ multiplex PCR assay. This immuneACCESS table, as held by TCRdb, lists in-frame sequences with V and J called but not all clones. Of the missing ones, under half trace to an unresolved V gene in checked studies; the others have no known cause. The sample table holds around 81,000 clones, of which approximately 85% were seen once. The top ten clones comprise 6% to 8% of the sample. Specimen: peripheral blood. The receptors derive from a man between 70 and 80 years old with acute or convalescent COVID-19.

The chain combines TRBV19 with TRBJ2-7, with 11 bases identical to TRBD1. The CDR3 sequence is 15 residues long. CDR1 is LNHDA, CDR2 SQIVND, per germline (reference sequence). J was trimmed by 6 bases and V by 1 base; bases with no gene match: 5. The CDR3: CASSIGTGGASEQYF. CDR3 nucleotides: TGTGCCAGTAGTATAGGGACAGGGGGCGCTTCCGAGCAGTACTTC. The entire variable domain, with the rest obtained from reference TRBV19 and TRBJ2-7, is as follows: DGGITQSPKYLFRKEGQNVTLSCEQNLNHDAMYWYRQDPGQGLRLIYYSQIVNDFQKGDIAEGYSVSREKKESFPLTVTSAQKNPTAFYLCASSIGTGGASEQYFGPGTRLTVT.

This chain joins TRBV5-1 and TRBJ1-3; D is undetermined. CDR1 and CDR2 (germline): SGHRS, YFSETQ. The CDR3 totals 15 residues. The germline V and J ends were trimmed by 0 bases and 0 bases, with 7 bases remaining between them. The chain's CDR3 is CASSLAAGSGNTIYF. The CDR3 DNA is TGCGCCAGCAGCTTGGCGGCAGGCTCTGGAAACACCATATATTTT.

V is TRBV4-3 and J is TRBJ2-2; 8 bases line up with TRBD2. Germline V gives CDR1 LGHNA, CDR2 YSLEER. V gave up 2 bases and J gave up 6 bases; unmatched junction bases: 8. CDR3 size: 16 residues. CDR3 amino acids: CASSQSPGGPAGELFF. CDR3 nucleotide sequence: TGCGCCAGCAGCCAATCGCCGGGAGGGCCTGCCGGGGAGCTGTTTTTT.

Here the CDR3 reads CASSRTGTGPSQPQHF. Here the CDR3 DNA reads TGTGCCAGCTCACGCACCGGGACAGGGCCCAGTCAGCCCCAGCATTTT. The chain has TRBV18 and TRBJ1-5, with 9 positions matching TRBD1. The CDR3 extends over 16 amino acids. Losses at the gene ends were 4 bases for V and 6 bases for J; bases not matched to a gene: 10. CDR1 is KGHSH and CDR2 is LQKENI in the germline V gene.

This clone was found once. One end of the junction varies from germline; a read error may be responsible. This rearrangement joins TRBV29-1 to TRBJ2-7, with D possibly matching TRBD2 (7 bases). Germline-derived CDR1 and CDR2 are SQVTM and ANQGSEA. This CDR3 region has 17 residues. The CDR3 is CSVGTLTGGLFSDEQYF. Here the CDR3 DNA reads TGCAGCGTTGGGACTCTAACCGGGGGGCTGTTCTCCGACGAGCAGTACTTC.

The chain employs TRBV5-1 and TRBJ2-4; D possibly corresponds to TRBD2 (7 bases). The germline V gene has CDR1 SGHRS and CDR2 YFSETQ. The CDR3 totals 15 residues. The V and J ends lost 0 bases and 9 bases respectively, with 16 bases between them. The CDR3 sequence is CASSLGEGVSGIQYF. CDR3 DNA: TGCGCCAGCAGCTTGGGGGAGGGGGTCTCGGGCATTCAGTACTTC. Supplemented by reference TRBV5-1 and TRBJ2-4, the full variable domain reads KAGVTQTPRYLIKTRGQQVTLSCSPISGHRSVSWYQQTPGQGLQFLFEYFSETQRNKGNFPGRFSGRQFSNSRSEMNVSTLELGDSALYLCASSLGEGVSGIQYFGAGTRLSVL.

The chain carries TRBV10-3 and TRBJ2-3, with TRBD2 matching 9 bases. Germline CDR1 ENHRY, CDR2 SYGVKD. V lost 1 base to trimming and J lost 3 bases; unmatched junction nucleotides: 8. The CDR3 has 17 residues. As DNA, the CDR3 is TGTGCCATCAGTGAGTTGAAGCGGGGGGTTGGTACAGATACGCAGTATTTT. Its protein is CAISELKRGVGTDTQYF.

The V and J genes are TRBV3-1 (or the pseudogene TRBV3-2) and TRBJ1-3, with D maybe TRBD1 (6 bases). The CDR3 runs 15 residues. Trimming stripped 4 bases from V and 2 bases from J, with 12 bases between. Per germline, CDR1 LGHDT and CDR2 YNNKEL (reference sequence). CDR3 in amino acids: CASSLGQLTGNTIYF. The CDR3 coding sequence is TGTGCCAGCAGCCTTGGACAGCTTACTGGAAACACCATATATTTT.

The chain has TRBV4-1 and TRBJ2-3, with unresolved D. With 4 bases removed from V and 4 bases from J, the gap between germline ends came to 15 bases. Germline V gene sequence: CDR1 MGHRA, CDR2 YSYEKL. The CDR3 length is 15 residues. CDR3: CASSRTVITADTQYF. The CDR3 DNA sequence: TGCGCCAGCAGCCGCACGGTCATAACAGCAGATACGCAGTATTTT.

The chain recombines TRBV11-3 with TRBJ2-1; 7 bases fit TRBD1. The V and J ends lost 5 bases and 9 bases, in that order; junction bases with no gene match: 16. This CDR3 has 16 residues. Per the germline V gene, CDR1 is SGHNT and CDR2 is YENEEA. CDR3 nucleotides: TGTGCCAGCAGCGCTTATTACGACAGGGCCGGAGGTGAGCAGTTCTTC. It codes for CASSAYYDRAGGEQFF.

The chain links TRBV4-1 to TRBJ2-1; 8 bases line up with TRBD2. Unmatched junction bases numbered 4, after V lost 0 bases and J lost 9 bases. The CDR3 consists of 14 residues. The germline gives CDR1 MGHRA, CDR2 YSYEKL. As DNA, the CDR3 is TGCGCCAGCAGCCAAGAGGGACTAGAGGGTGAGCAGTTCTTC. The encoded protein is CASSQEGLEGEQFF.

The chain is built from TRBV19 and TRBJ1-5, with D perhaps TRBD1 (5 bases). The V end lost 3 bases, the J end lost 7 bases, and 13 bases lay between the germline ends. Looked up from germline, CDR1 is LNHDA and CDR2 is SQIVND (reference sequence). This CDR3 contains 14 residues. CDR3 loop: CASSIWGVGQPQHF. In nucleotides, the CDR3 is TGTGCCAGTAGTATCTGGGGGGTAGGACAGCCCCAGCATTTT.

V gene TRBV3-1 (or the pseudogene TRBV3-2) combines with J gene TRBJ1-4; 8 nucleotides line up with TRBD1. From germline, CDR1 is LGHDT and CDR2 YNNKEL (reference sequence). V trimming: 4 bases; J trimming: 3 bases; junction bases outside the gene matches: 1. The CDR3 length is 14 residues. The CDR3 loop is CASSPGQANEKLFF. The CDR3 DNA sequence: TGTGCCAGCAGCCCGGGACAGGCTAATGAAAAACTGTTTTTT.

This chain uses TRBV25-1 with TRBJ2-3; 10 bases fit TRBD1. V lost 4 bases and J lost 2; bases outside the gene matches: 3. Germline CDR1 is MGHDK and CDR2 is SYGVNS. There are 15 residues in the CDR3. The CDR3 sequence: CASSVGTGATDTQYF. DNA of the CDR3: TGTGCCAGCAGTGTCGGGACAGGGGCCACAGATACGCAGTATTTT.

The chain couples TRBV6-5 to TRBJ2-1; D is perhaps TRBD2 (6 bases). Trimming took 6 bases from V and 12 from J, leaving 15 bases between them. The CDR3 spans 12 residues. Germline CDR1 and CDR2: MNHEY and SVGAGI. CDR3 nucleotide sequence: TGTGCCAGCAGGGGGGACTCTTTTTGGCAGTTCTTC. Its translation is CASRGDSFWQFF.

The CDR3, as DNA: TGTGCCAGCAGTCAGGATCGCTGGAGGGTCTCCTACAATGAGCAGTTCTTC. This codes for CASSQDRWRVSYNEQFF. The chain has TRBV28 and TRBJ2-1, with D possibly TRBD2 on 6 matching bases. Looked up from germline, CDR1 is MDHEN and CDR2 is SYDVKM. There are 17 residues in the CDR3. V was cut by 5 bases and J by 0 bases, with 17 bases left in between.

This chain uses TRBV5-6 with TRBJ1-2; perhaps TRBD1 as D (6 bases). Germline V gene sequence: CDR1 SGHDT, CDR2 YYEEEE. V lost 4 bases and J 8 bases, leaving 15 bases between the germline ends. This CDR3 region has 13 residues. In nucleotides, the CDR3 is TGTGCCAGCAGCAACACACAGGGATGGGGCTACACCTTC. Protein: CASSNTQGWGYTF.

In this sample, this clone turned up once. The chain couples TRBV28 to TRBJ1-3; D gene uncertain. Trimming took off 3 bases at V and 0 bases at J, with 6 bases between the two ends. This CDR3 has 14 residues. Germline assignment: CDR1 MDHEN and CDR2 SYDVKM. CDR3 in amino acids: CASSFGSSGNTIYF. In nucleotides, the CDR3 is TGTGCCAGCAGTTTTGGCAGCTCTGGAAACACCATATATTTT.

The chain is built from TRBV2 and TRBJ2-3; TRBD2 aligns across 13 bases. Germline CDR1 and CDR2: SNHLY and FYNNEI. V was clipped by 4 bases and J by 4 bases; unmatched bases: 5. The CDR3 runs to 16 residues. As DNA, the CDR3 is TGTGCCAGCAGTGGACGACTAGCGGGAGGACCAGATACGCAGTATTTT. Protein product: CASSGRLAGGPDTQYF.

The rearrangement joins TRBV25-1 to TRBJ2-7, with D perhaps matching TRBD2 (5 bases). Trimming cost V 1 base and J 3 bases, with 16 bases left between them. The CDR3 extends over 16 amino acids. Germline V lookup: CDR1 MGHDK, CDR2 SYGVNS. CDR3 DNA: TGTGCCAGCAGTGAATTGAGGGCAGAGAAACTCTACGAGCAGTACTTC. It yields the protein CASSELRAEKLYEQYF.

V usage is TRBV24-1 and J usage is TRBJ2-3, with D tentatively TRBD2 (7 bases). Trimming took off 9 bases at V and 3 bases at J, with 12 bases between the two ends. This CDR3 spans 13 amino acids. Germline V CDR1 and CDR2: KGHDR, SFDVKD. The CDR3 DNA sequence: TGTGCCACCGGGGGCGGGAGTACAGATACGCAGTATTTT. It translates to CATGGGSTDTQYF.

The V call is TRBV15, the J call TRBJ2-7, with TRBD1 as a possible D gene (5 bases). Germline CDR1 LNHNV, CDR2 YYDKDF (reference sequence). This CDR3 contains 14 residues. Trimming cost V 5 bases and J 2 bases, with 13 bases left between them. Written as DNA, the CDR3 is TGTGCCACCAGCGGAGTGACAGATACCTACGAGCAGTACTTC. Translating it yields CATSGVTDTYEQYF.

This clone was observed a handful of times. The chain has TRBV4-1 and TRBJ2-7; 9 bases agree with TRBD1. The V and J ends lost 4 bases and 0 bases, in that order; junction bases with no gene match: 7. The germline CDR1 and CDR2 sequences are MGHRA and YSYEKL. This CDR3 has 16 residues. CDR3 bases: TGCGCCAGCAGCCCCTGGGACAGGGCCACCTCCTACGAGCAGTACTTC. Its protein product is CASSPWDRATSYEQYF.

This chain links TRBV5-1 with TRBJ1-5, with D perhaps matching TRBD1 (6 bases). V was cut by 4 bases and J by 2 bases, with 16 bases left in between. This CDR3 spans 16 amino acids. Germline V gene data show CDR1 as SGHRS and CDR2 as YFSETQ. For the CDR3, the DNA is TGCGCCAGCAGCATAGGGACAATAGGAGGCAATCAGCCCCAGCATTTT. Protein sequence: CASSIGTIGGNQPQHF.

This sequence joins TRBV6-5 and TRBJ2-1; D is possibly TRBD1 (6 bases). Germline assignment: CDR1 MNHEY and CDR2 SVGAGI. This CDR3 is built from 14 residues. V shed 5 bases and J shed 6 bases, with 14 bases lying between them. CDR3 region: CASSPDRRTNEQFF. The DNA for the CDR3 is TGTGCCAGCAGTCCCGACAGGAGGACCAATGAGCAGTTCTTC.

The chain combines TRBV4-3 with TRBJ2-7, with D unresolved. The CDR3 totals 14 residues. CDR1 LGHNA and CDR2 YSLEER come from the germline V gene. The germline V and J ends were trimmed by 5 bases and 0 bases, with 11 bases remaining between them. The CDR3 DNA sequence: TGCGCCAGCAGCGTATGGGCACACTCCTACGAGCAGTACTTC. It specifies CASSVWAHSYEQYF.

This rearrangement joins TRBV7-2 to TRBJ2-3; 8 nucleotides align to TRBD2. This CDR3 has 15 residues. V was clipped by 5 bases and J by 2 bases; unmatched bases: 6. The germline CDR1 and CDR2 sequences are SGHTA and FQGNSA. The CDR3 DNA reads TGTGCCAGCAGCCCGAATAGCGGGGACACAGATACGCAGTATTTT. Translating gives CASSPNSGDTDTQYF.